This T cell receptor beta chain is drawn from a study of T cells in Graves' hyperthyroidism and ophthalmopathy. The authors took PBMCs from 9.5 to 10 ml fresh peripheral blood. Study results and limitations: Clonotypes that were expanded in thyroid above 0.001 mostly appeared in blood too.

This clonotype was detected a few times. The antigen remains unidentified. RNA transcripts served as the template for amplifying TCR beta CDR3 regions. The TCR CDR3 was amplified in a first-round RT-PCR using the HTBI primer set. TCRdb re-called the multiplex PCR reads with MiXCR, one entry per CDR3 protein. The table records approximately 640,000 distinct CDR3 sequences, roughly 17% of them present only once. This CDR3 has 15 amino acids. From germline, CDR1 is SGDLS and CDR2 YYNGEE. V gave up 4 bases and J gave up 3 bases, with 17 bases separating them. The sequence came from a woman under 40 with Graves' hyperthyroidism. What was sequenced was blood. The chain couples TRBV9 to TRBJ2-7; no reliable D call. CDR3 amino acids: CASSPHEFPSYEQYF. CDR3 nucleotide sequence: TGTGCCAGCAGCCCGCACGAATTCCCGAGCTACGAGCAGTACTTC.